Included here is one T cell receptor beta chain sequence, with context. The antigen is not known. No infections or other immune events were documented during collection. This CDR3 comprises 15 residues. Germline V CDR1 and CDR2: MNHNY, SVGAGI (reference sequence). Trimming shortened V by 5 bases and J by 1 base, and 15 bases separated the two germline ends. These data originate in a study of identifying expanded T cells in peripheral blood. The data were produced by immunoSEQ multiplex PCR, yet TCRdb's version contains in-frame clones alone and is incomplete. Here the sample spans approximately 83,000 clones, more than 75% being singletons. Points from the study as a whole: Over around two and four weeks, about 15 and 18 clones changed, versus 1.2 between replicates.

The sequenced sample consisted of blood. The chain uses TRBV6-6 and TRBJ2-7; the D gene could be TRBD1 or TRBD2 (5 bases each). The receptor comes from a person aged 18 to 75 in good health. The CDR3, as DNA: TGTGCCAGCAGTAACCGGGACCCCAGGTCCTACGAGCAGTACTTC. Translating it yields CASSNRDPRSYEQYF.